A single sample is the source of the 8 T cell receptor beta chains below, sequenced in a study of tumor-infiltrating lymphocytes in primary liver carcinoma. A primer in the constant region served to generate TCR beta cDNA from 500 ng of total RNA. Researchers made the TCR beta libraries by running three nested multiplex PCR rounds with slightly modified ARM-PCR. Researchers ran the first two PCR rounds for approximately 10 cycles each with TRBV1-TRBV30 forward primers and a C-beta reverse primer. TCRdb processed the multiplex PCR reads anew with MiXCR; each CDR3 protein has one entry. The table has approximately 110,000 distinct CDR3 sequences, 55% to 75% seen once. The study co-extracted DNA and RNA from about 20-30 mg of unsorted bulk tissue. Input material: liver tumor tissue from sampling region 3. Subset noted: tumor region T3, left-lateral pole. The source of these receptors is a woman aged 55 to 70 with primary liver carcinoma and hepatitis B virus infection.

The chain is built from TRBV7-9 and TRBJ2-7; D possibly matches TRBD1 or TRBD2 (6 bases each). V lost 5 bases and J 13 bases, leaving 27 bases between the germline ends. The germline V gene has CDR1 SEHNR and CDR2 FQNEAQ (reference sequence). CDR3 size: 15 residues. CDR3 in amino acids: CASSQEGGSSYEHYF. The CDR3 DNA follows: TGTGCCAGCAGCCAGGAGGGGGGTTCTTCCTACGAACATTACTTC.

As regards this clonotype: A much more abundant neighbour one base away suggests this may be a read error. The chain combines TRBV28 with TRBJ2-2; 8 bases align to TRBD1. This CDR3 has 14 amino acids. In germline, CDR1 is MDHEN, CDR2 SYDVKM. With V trimmed by 7 bases and J by 5 bases, 6 bases remained unmatched. CDR3 DNA: TGTGCCAGCAATGGACAGGGTTGGACCGGGGAGCTGTTTTTT. Its translation is CASNGQGWTGELFF.

This clonotype showed up many times. The chain carries TRBV7-9 and TRBJ2-5; 9 bases line up with TRBD2. V shed 5 bases, J shed 7 bases, and the junction held 17 bases outside the gene matches. There are 17 residues in the CDR3. Germline CDR1 and CDR2: SEHNR and FQNEAQ (reference sequence). The CDR3 nucleotides are TGTGCCAGCAGCCACACGAGGACTAGCGTTCCAGGGGGGACCCAGTACTTC. It translates to CASSHTRTSVPGGTQYF.

V and J are TRBV11-2 and TRBJ1-2, with D unresolved. CDR1 and CDR2 from the germline V gene are SGHAT and FQNNGV. The CDR3 covers 14 residues. Trimming left V 5 bases short and J 10 bases short, with 20 bases between. This CDR3 reads CASSVDLVGSDYTF. The CDR3 nucleotides read TGTGCCAGCAGCGTTGATCTAGTAGGTTCAGACTACACCTTC.

This clonotype appeared a single time. The CDR3 DNA sequence: TGTGCCAGTAACCTACCAGGGGGTGGGTTAGGCTACAATGAGCAGTTCTTC. Amino acids: CASNLPGGGLGYNEQFF. This chain uses TRBV11-3 with TRBJ2-1; 7 bases agree with TRBD1. Looked up from germline, CDR1 is SGHNT and CDR2 is YENEEA. The junction had 17 bases not matched to a gene; V was cut back by 9 bases and J by 3 bases. This CDR3 has 17 amino acids. Variable domain in full (rest from reference TRBV11-3 and TRBJ2-1): EAGVVQSPRYKIIEKKQPVAFWCNPISGHNTLYWYLQNLGQGPELLIRYENEEAVDDSQLPKDRFSAERLKGVDSTLKIQPAELGDSAVYLCASNLPGGGLGYNEQFFGPGTRLTVL.

In its sample, this clonotype was seen a few times. The chain has TRBV29-1 and TRBJ2-5; maybe TRBD1 (7 bases). CDR1 and CDR2 from the germline V gene are SQVTM and ANQGSEA. Trimming removed 2 bases from V and 4 bases from J, with 14 bases in between. The CDR3 is 14 amino acids. The CDR3 DNA sequence: TGCAGCGTTGAAAGCAACAGGGGAGGAGAGACCCAGTACTTC. Residues: CSVESNRGGETQYF.

This clonotype has just one count. Sequence at one end of the junction differs from germline and may be a read error. The rearrangement joins TRBV11-3 to TRBJ2-1; 10 nucleotides line up with TRBD2. The CDR3 covers 18 residues. Germline CDR1 and CDR2: SGHNT and YENEEA. This CDR3 is CASSLGQSGRVGYSEQFF. Here the CDR3 DNA reads TGTGCCAGCAGCTTAGGTCAAAGCGGGAGGGTCGGCTACAGTGAGCAGTTCTTC.

Comment on this clonotype: Its ends do not fully match the called genes, so a read error is possible. The rearrangement joins TRBV4-1 to TRBJ2-7; perhaps TRBD1 as D (6 bases). Germline CDR1 MGHRA, CDR2 YSYEKL. The length of the CDR3 is 14 residues. The CDR3, as DNA: TGTGCCAGCGGCCACAGGGCAGTTTCCTACGAGCAGTACTTC. As protein: CASGHRAVSYEQYF.